This T cell receptor (beta chain) was captured in a study of a mutant IDH1 vaccine in newly diagnosed glioma. A remark on this clone: Antigen specificity is unknown.

CDR3 length: 15 residues. Germline V lookup: CDR1 SGHTA, CDR2 FQGNSA. V lost 3 bases, J lost 4 bases, and 6 bases stayed unmatched. Profiled with immunoSEQ multiplex PCR; TCRdb holds only in-frame clones, not every one. Among some 47,000 clones, around 86% were seen once, and the ten largest hold about 4.5%. As for time point: week 35, safety follow-up. Doses of 300 ug of mutant IDH1 20-mer peptide were given with topical imiquimod. The receptor comes from a woman aged 40 to 50 with glioma. Some clones in this sample may be carry-over from other donors' samples. The J gene is TRBJ2-7, the V gene TRBV7-2, with 10 bases matching TRBD1. The specimen comprised PBMCs, sampled from a glioma patient whose treatment included an IDH1 peptide vaccine. The CDR3 DNA is TGTGCCAGCAGCTTGTTTGGGACAGGGGCATACGAGCAGTACTTC. Its translation: CASSLFGTGAYEQYF.